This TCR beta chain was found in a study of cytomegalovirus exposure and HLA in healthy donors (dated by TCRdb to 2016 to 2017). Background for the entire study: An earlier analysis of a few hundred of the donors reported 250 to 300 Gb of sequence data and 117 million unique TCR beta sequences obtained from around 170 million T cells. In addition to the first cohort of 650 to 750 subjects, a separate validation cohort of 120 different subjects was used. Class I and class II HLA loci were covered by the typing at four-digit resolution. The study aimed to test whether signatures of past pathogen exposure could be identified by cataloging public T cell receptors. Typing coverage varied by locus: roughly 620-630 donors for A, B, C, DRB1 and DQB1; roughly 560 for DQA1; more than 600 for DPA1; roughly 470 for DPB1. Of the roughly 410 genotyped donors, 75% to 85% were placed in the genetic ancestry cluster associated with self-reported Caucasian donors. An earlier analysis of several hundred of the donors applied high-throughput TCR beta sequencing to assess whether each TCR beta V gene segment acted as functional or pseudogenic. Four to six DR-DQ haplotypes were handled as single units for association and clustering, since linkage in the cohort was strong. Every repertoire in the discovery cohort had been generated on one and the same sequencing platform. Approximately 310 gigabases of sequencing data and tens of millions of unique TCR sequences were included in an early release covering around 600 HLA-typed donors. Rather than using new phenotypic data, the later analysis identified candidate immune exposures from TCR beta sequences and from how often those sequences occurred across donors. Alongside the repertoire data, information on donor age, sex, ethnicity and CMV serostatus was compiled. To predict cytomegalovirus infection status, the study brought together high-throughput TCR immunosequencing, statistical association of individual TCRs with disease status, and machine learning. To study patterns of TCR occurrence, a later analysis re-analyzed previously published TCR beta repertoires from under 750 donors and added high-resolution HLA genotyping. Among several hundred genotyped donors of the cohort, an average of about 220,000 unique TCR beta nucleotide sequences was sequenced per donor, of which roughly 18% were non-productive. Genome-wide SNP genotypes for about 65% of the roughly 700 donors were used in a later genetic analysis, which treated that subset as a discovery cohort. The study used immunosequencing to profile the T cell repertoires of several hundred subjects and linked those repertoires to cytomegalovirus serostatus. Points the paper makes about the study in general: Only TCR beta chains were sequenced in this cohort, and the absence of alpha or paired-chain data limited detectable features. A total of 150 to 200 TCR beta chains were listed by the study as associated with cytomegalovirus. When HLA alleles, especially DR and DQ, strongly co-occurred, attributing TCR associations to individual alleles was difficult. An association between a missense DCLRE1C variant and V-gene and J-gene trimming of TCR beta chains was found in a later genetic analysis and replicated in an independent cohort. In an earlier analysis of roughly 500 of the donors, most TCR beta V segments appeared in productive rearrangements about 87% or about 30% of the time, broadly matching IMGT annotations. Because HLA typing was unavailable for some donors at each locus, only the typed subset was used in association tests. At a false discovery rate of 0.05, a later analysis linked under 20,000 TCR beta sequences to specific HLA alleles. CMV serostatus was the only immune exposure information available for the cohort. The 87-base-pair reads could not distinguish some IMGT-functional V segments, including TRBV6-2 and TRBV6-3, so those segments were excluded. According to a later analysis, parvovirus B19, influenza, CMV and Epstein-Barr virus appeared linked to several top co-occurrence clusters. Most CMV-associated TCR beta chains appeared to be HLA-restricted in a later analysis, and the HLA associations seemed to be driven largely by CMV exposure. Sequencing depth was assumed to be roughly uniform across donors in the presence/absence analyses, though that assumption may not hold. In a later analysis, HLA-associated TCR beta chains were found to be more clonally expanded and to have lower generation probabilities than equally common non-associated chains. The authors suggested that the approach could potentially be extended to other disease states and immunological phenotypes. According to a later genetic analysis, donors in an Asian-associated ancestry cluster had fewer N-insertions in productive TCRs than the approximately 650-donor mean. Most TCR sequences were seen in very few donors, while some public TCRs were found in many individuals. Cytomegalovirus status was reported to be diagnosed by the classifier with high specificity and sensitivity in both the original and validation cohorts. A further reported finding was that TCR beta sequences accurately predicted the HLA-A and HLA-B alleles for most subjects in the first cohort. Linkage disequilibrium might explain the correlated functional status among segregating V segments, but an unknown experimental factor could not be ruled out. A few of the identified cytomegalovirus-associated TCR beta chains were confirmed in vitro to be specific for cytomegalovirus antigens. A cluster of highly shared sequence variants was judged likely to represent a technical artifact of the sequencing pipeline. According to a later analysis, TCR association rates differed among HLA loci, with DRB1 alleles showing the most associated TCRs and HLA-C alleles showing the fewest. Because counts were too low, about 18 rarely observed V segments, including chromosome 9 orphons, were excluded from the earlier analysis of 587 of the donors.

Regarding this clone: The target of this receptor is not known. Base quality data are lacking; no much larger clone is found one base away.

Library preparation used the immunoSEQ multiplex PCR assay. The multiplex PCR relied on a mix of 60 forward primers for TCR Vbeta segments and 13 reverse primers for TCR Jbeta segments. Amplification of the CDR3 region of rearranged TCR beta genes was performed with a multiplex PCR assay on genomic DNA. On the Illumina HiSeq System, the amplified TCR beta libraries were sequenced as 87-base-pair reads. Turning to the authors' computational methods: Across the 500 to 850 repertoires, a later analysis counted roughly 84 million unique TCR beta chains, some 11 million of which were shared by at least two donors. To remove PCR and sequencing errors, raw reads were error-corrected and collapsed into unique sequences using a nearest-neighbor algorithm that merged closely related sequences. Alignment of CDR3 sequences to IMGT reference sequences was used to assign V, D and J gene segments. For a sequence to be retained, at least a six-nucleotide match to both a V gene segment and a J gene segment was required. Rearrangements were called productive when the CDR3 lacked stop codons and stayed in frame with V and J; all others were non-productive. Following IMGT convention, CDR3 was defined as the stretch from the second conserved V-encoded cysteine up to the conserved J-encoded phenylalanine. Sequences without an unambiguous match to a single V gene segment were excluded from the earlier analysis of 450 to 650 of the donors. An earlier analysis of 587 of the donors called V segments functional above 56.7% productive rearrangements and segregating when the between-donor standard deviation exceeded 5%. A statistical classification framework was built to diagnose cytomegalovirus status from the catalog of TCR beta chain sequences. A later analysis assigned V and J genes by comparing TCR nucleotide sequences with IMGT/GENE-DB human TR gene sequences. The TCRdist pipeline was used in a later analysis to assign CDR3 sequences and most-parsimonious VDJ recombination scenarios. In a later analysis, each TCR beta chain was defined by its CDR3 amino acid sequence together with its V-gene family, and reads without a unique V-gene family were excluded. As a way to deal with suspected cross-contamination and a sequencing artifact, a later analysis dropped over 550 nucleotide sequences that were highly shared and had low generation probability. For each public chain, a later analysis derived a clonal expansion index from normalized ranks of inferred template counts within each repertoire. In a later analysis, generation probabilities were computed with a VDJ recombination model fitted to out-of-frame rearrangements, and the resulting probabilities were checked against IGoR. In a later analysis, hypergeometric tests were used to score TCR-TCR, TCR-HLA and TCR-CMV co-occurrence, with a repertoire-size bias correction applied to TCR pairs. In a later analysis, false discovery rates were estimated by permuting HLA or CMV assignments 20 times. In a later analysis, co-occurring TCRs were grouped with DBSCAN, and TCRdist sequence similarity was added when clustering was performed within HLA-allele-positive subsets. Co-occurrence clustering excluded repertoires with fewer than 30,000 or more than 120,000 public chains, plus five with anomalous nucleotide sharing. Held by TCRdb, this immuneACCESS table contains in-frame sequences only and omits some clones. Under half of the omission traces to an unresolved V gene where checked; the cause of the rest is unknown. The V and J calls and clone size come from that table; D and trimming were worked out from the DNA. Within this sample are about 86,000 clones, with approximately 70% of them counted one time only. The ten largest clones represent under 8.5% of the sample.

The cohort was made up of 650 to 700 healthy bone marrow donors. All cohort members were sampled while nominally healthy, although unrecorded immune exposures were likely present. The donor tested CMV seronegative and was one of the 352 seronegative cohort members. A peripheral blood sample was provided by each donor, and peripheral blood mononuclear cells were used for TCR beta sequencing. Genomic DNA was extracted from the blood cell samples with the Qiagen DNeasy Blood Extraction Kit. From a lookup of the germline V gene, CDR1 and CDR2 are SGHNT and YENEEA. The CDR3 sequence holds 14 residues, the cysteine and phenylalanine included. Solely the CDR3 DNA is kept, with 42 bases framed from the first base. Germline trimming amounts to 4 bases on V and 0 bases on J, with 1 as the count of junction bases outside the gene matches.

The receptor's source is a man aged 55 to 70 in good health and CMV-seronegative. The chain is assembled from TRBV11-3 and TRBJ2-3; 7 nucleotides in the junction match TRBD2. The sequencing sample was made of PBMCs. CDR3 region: CASSSSGSTDTQYF. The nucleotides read TGTGCCAGCAGCTCTAGCGGTAGCACAGATACGCAGTATTTT.